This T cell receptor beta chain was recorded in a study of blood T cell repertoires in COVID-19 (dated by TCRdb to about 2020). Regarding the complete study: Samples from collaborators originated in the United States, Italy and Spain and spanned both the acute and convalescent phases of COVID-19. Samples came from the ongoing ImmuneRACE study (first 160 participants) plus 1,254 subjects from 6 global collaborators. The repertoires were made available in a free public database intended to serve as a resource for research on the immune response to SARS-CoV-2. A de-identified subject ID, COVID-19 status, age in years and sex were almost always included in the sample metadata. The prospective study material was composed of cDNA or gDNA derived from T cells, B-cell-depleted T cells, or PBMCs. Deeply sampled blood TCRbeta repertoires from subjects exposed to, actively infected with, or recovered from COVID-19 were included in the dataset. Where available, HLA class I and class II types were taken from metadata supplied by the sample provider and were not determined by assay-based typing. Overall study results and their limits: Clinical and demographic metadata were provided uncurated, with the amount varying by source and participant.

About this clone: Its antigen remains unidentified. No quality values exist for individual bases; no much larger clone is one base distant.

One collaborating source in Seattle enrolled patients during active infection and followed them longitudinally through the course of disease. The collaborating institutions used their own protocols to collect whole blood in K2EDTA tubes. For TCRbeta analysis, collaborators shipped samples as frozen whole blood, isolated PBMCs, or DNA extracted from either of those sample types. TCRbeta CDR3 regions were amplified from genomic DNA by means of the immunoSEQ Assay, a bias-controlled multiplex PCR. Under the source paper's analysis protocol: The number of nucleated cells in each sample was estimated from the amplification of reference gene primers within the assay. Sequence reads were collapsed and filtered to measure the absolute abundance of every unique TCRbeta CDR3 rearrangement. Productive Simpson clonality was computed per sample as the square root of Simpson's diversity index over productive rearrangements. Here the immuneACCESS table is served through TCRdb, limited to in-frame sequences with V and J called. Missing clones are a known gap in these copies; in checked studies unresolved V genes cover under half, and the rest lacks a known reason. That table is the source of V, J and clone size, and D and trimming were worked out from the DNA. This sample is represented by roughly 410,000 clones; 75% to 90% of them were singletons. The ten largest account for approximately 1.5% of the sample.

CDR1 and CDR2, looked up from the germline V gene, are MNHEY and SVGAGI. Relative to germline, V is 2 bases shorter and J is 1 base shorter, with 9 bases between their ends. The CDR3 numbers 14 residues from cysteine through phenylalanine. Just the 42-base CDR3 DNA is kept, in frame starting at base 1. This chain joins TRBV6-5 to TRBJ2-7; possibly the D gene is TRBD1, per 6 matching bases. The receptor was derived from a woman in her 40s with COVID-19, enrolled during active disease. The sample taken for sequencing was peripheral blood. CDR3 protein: CASSYTDSSYEQYF. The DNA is TGTGCCAGCAGTTACACGGACAGTTCCTACGAGCAGTACTTC.